A single sample is the source of the 19 T cell receptor beta chains below, sequenced in a study of spatial heterogeneity in lung cancer. Broader study findings: How many expanded intratumoral alpha and beta TCRs were present tracked the tumor mutation count, which was a count of nonsynonymous mutations.

The time point denotes: sample taken at primary tumor resection. Their antigen targets remain unknown. TCRdb processed the 5' RACE reads anew with MiXCR; each CDR3 protein has one entry. Of about 6,800 distinct CDR3 sequences listed, around 15% are singletons. Here the sequenced sample was lung tumor tissue, taken at surgery. The receptors derive from a female donor with early-stage non-small cell lung cancer.

This clonotype was picked up many times. Because the library targeted alpha chains, this beta chain is an off-target read whose size means little. The V call is TRBV18, the J call TRBJ1-3; tentatively, D is TRBD1 (5 bases). Trimming removed 5 bases at V and 7 bases at J, with 12 bases between. Germline assignment: CDR1 KGHSH and CDR2 LQKENI. The CDR3 covers 13 residues. CDR3 in amino acids: CASSSGTRNTIYF. CDR3 sequence (DNA): TGTGCCAGCTCATCCGGGACGCGCAACACCATATATTTT.

Within the sample, this clonotype is medium-sized (0.01 to 0.1%). With the library built for alpha chains, this beta chain is off target and its frequency is not meaningful. The rearrangement joins TRBV6-1 to TRBJ1-4; TRBD1 agrees at 8 bases. V gave up 7 bases and J gave up 4 bases; unmatched junction bases: 5. The CDR3 extends over 14 amino acids. Germline values: CDR1 MNHNS, CDR2 SASEGT. CDR3 DNA sequence: TGTGCCAGCATCCTGGACAGGGATAATGAAAAACTGTTTTTT. Protein: CASILDRDNEKLFF.

As to this clonotype: This beta chain is a stray read from a library made for alpha chains; its abundance is not meaningful. The genes are TRBV5-1 and TRBJ2-5; TRBD1 matches at 8 bases. The V gene's germline CDR1 is SGHRS and CDR2 YFSETQ. V was pared by 1 base and J by 1 base, with 6 bases of the junction left unmatched. The CDR3 is made up of 16 amino acids. CDR3 DNA sequence: TGCGCCAGCAGCTTGAAGGCGGGACAGGTCCAAGAGACCCAGTACTTC. Translated: CASSLKAGQVQETQYF.

This clonotype has only a few counts. The size of this beta chain means little, since it is a stray read in a library made for alpha chains. The chain employs TRBV12-3 or TRBV12-4 and TRBJ1-1; D not resolved. Trimming pared 3 bases from V and 3 bases from J, leaving 11 bases between. The CDR3 totals 14 residues. The CDR3: CASSLVGSHTEAFF. In DNA form, the CDR3 reads TGTGCCAGCAGTTTGGTAGGGTCTCACACTGAAGCTTTCTTT.

This clonotype occurred many times. This beta chain is off target for a library built for alpha chains, so its abundance means little. The chain recombines TRBV20-1 with TRBJ2-7; 12 nucleotides agree with TRBD1. V shed 5 bases, J shed 0 bases, and the junction held 11 bases outside the gene matches. The CDR3 loop spans 17 amino acids. CDR1 is DFQATT and CDR2 is SNEGSKA in the germline V gene (reference sequence). CDR3 nucleotide sequence: TGCAGTGCTGAGCGGGACAGGGGGCGATTTAGCTCCTACGAGCAGTACTTC. This encodes CSAERDRGRFSSYEQYF.

A word on this clonotype: The library was built for alpha chains, so this beta chain is an off-target read and its size means little. V is TRBV27 and J is TRBJ2-1, with a weak D call TRBD2 (6 bases). This CDR3 has 16 residues. V was cut by 5 bases and J by 9 bases, with 23 bases left in between. The germline V gene encodes CDR1 MNHEY and CDR2 SMNVEV (reference sequence). The CDR3: CASSPLAGPRTSEQFF. The CDR3 DNA is TGTGCCAGCAGTCCACTAGCTGGACCGAGAACTAGTGAGCAGTTCTTC.

This clonotype has more than one count but fewer than ten. Within a library made for alpha chains, this beta chain is off target, and its count is uninformative. This sequence joins TRBV7-8 and TRBJ1-6; the D is unclear. The CDR3 runs to 14 residues. Trimming pared 2 bases from V and 3 bases from J, leaving 5 bases between. Germline loops: CDR1 SGHVS, CDR2 FQNEAQ. The CDR3 here is CASSLLSYNSPLHF. For the CDR3, the DNA is TGTGCCAGCAGCTTACTGAGCTATAATTCACCCCTCCACTTT.

This clonotype counts as medium-sized (0.01 to 0.1%). This beta chain was picked up by a library intended for alpha chains and is off target, so its count carries little meaning. The V and J genes are TRBV29-1 and TRBJ1-1; TRBD1 is a possible D gene (5 bases). This CDR3 contains 12 residues. V shed 7 bases and J shed 7 bases, with 16 bases lying between them. CDR1 and CDR2 from the germline V gene are SQVTM and ANQGSEA. The CDR3 DNA is TGCAGCGCTAACCGGGCGGGGGATGAAGCTTTCTTT. As protein: CSANRAGDEAFF.

This clonotype was observed many times. This beta chain came through as a stray read in a library set up for alpha chains, and its size says little. V gene TRBV5-1 combines with J gene TRBJ2-1; 7 bases fit TRBD2. V shed 4 bases and J 5 bases; nucleotides not matched to a gene: 6. Germline V CDR1 and CDR2: SGHRS, YFSETQ. The CDR3 totals 14 residues. CDR3 bases: TGCGCCAGCAGCCAGGGACTACGAAACAATGAGCAGTTCTTC. Translating it yields CASSQGLRNNEQFF.

This clonotype is judged medium-sized (0.01 to 0.1%). A library made for alpha chains picked up this beta chain off target, so its size means little. The chain carries TRBV30 and TRBJ1-1, with 9 bases that match TRBD1. Germline V CDR1 and CDR2: GTSNPN, SVGIG (reference sequence). V was clipped by 4 bases and J by 4 bases; unmatched bases: 7. The CDR3 totals 14 residues. For the CDR3, the DNA is TGTGCCTGGAAAAGTCGGACAGGGGCCACTGAAGCTTTCTTT. Protein sequence: CAWKSRTGATEAFF.

Points on this clonotype: Little can be read into the size of this beta chain, an off-target read in a library designed for alpha chains. The rearrangement links TRBV27 to TRBJ1-5; perhaps TRBD1 as D (5 bases). CDR3 length: 15 residues. Trimming removed 4 bases from V and 9 bases from J, with 19 bases in between. Per germline, CDR1 MNHEY and CDR2 SMNVEV (reference sequence). As DNA, the CDR3 is TGTGCCAGCAGTTCCGGAGGGCAGGGAGGGTGGCCCCAGCATTTT. Amino acids: CASSSGGQGGWPQHF.

A few counts support this clonotype. This beta chain came through as a stray read in a library set up for alpha chains, and its size says little. The J gene is TRBJ2-5, the V gene TRBV12-3 or TRBV12-4; tentatively, D is TRBD1 (6 bases). The CDR3 is 15 amino acids. Trimming shortened V by 0 bases and J by 2 bases, and 10 bases separated the two germline ends. The CDR3 DNA follows: TGTGCCAGCAGTTTAGCGCGTACAGGGCAAGAGACCCAGTACTTC. Encoded protein: CASSLARTGQETQYF.

This clonotype is medium-sized (0.01 to 0.1%) in the sample. This beta chain is off target for a library built for alpha chains, so its abundance means little. The chain couples TRBV12-3 or TRBV12-4 to TRBJ1-2; D gene uncertain. V was pared by 5 bases and J by 4 bases, with 11 bases between. This CDR3 comprises 13 residues. CDR3: CASSLQHSYGYTF. The CDR3 DNA sequence: TGTGCCAGCAGTCTACAGCATTCCTATGGCTACACCTTC.

This clonotype was recorded at least ten times. The library was designed around alpha chains, so this beta chain is a stray read whose abundance carries little weight. J is TRBJ2-7 and V is TRBV7-8; D unresolved. The CDR3 contains 12 residues. CDR1 is SGHVS, CDR2 FQNEAQ, per germline. Trimming removed 1 base from V and 6 bases from J, with 7 bases in between. The CDR3 here is CASSLEEPEQYF. CDR3 coding DNA: TGTGCCAGCAGCTTAGAGGAACCCGAGCAGTACTTC.

This clonotype was picked up a small number of times. This beta chain is a stray read from a library made for alpha chains; its abundance is not meaningful. V is TRBV7-6 and J is TRBJ2-3; the match to TRBD1 covers 7 bases. The V and J ends lost 5 bases and 1 base, in that order; junction bases with no gene match: 6. Germline values: CDR1 SGHVS, CDR2 FNYEAQ. The CDR3 totals 15 residues. CDR3: CASSLGGQGTDTQYF. In DNA, the CDR3 is TGTGCCAGCAGCCTCGGAGGACAGGGCACAGATACGCAGTATTTT.

There are a few counts of this clonotype. This beta chain lies outside the target of a library built for alpha chains; its clone size means little. The V and J genes are TRBV27 and TRBJ1-5; 12 bases map to TRBD1. CDR1 and CDR2 from the germline V gene are MNHEY and SMNVEV (reference sequence). The CDR3 totals 16 residues. The junction had 2 bases not matched to a gene; V was cut back by 0 bases and J by 5 bases. The CDR3, as DNA: TGTGCCAGCAGTTTATCGGGGACAGGGGGCTATCAGCCCCAGCATTTT. Translating gives CASSLSGTGGYQPQHF.

In its sample, this clonotype is medium-sized. Because the library targeted alpha chains, this beta chain is an off-target read whose size means little. The rearrangement joins TRBV6-1 to TRBJ2-1, with D hard to call. Germline CDR1 is MNHNS and CDR2 is SASEGT. The CDR3 is 17 amino acids. V lost 4 bases to trimming and J lost 5 bases, with 21 bases between them. The CDR3 DNA reads as TGTGCCAGCAGTGCCGATGCGTTCCTGTCCTTCGACAATGAGCAGTTCTTC. Protein: CASSADAFLSFDNEQFF.

This clonotype is classed as medium-sized. Because the library targeted alpha chains, this beta chain is an off-target read whose size means little. The chain carries TRBV7-2 and TRBJ2-7; 10 bases match TRBD2. With V trimmed by 1 base and J by 3 bases, 3 bases remained unmatched. Germline lookup yields CDR1 SGHTA and CDR2 FQGNSA. This CDR3 has 15 amino acids. The CDR3 loop reads CASSLGTSGIYEQYF. In DNA, the CDR3 is TGTGCCAGCAGCTTAGGTACTAGCGGGATCTACGAGCAGTACTTC.

Judged by abundance, this clonotype is medium-sized (0.01 to 0.1%). Found in a library prepared for alpha chains, this beta chain is an off-target read, and its abundance has little meaning. The chain carries TRBV28 and TRBJ1-2; tentatively, D is TRBD1 (6 bases). The CDR3 runs to 15 residues. Per the germline V gene, CDR1 is MDHEN and CDR2 is SYDVKM. Trimming took 1 base from V and 5 from J, leaving 14 bases between them. The CDR3 here is CASSLFGGGGYGYTF. The CDR3 coding sequence is TGTGCCAGCAGTTTATTCGGTGGGGGCGGTTATGGCTACACCTTC.